This T cell receptor (beta chain) was identified in a study of cytomegalovirus exposure and HLA in healthy donors. This CDR3 is built from 14 residues. Germline-derived CDR1 and CDR2 are SNHLY and FYNNEI. V lost 7 bases and J 2 bases, leaving 12 bases between the germline ends. The study, taken as a whole, reports: The TCR clusters that emerged in the first cohort tended, a later analysis found, to co-occur in the approximately 130 validation repertoires. Listed as cytomegalovirus-associated were 150 to 200 TCR beta chains.

With regard to this clone: What it recognizes is unknown.

The table came from immunoSEQ multiplex PCR; TCRdb's copy has only in-frame clones and leaves some out. The table shows 70,000 to 85,000 clones, with 85% to 95% occurring only once. J is TRBJ1-5 and V is TRBV2, with D perhaps matching TRBD1 (5 bases). This TCR was sampled from a woman between 18 and 29 years old in good health and CMV-seropositive. Sequenced material: PBMCs. The CDR3 coding sequence is TGTGCCAGCAAAGGGGAATCGGGCAATCAGCCCCAGCATTTT. Its translation: CASKGESGNQPQHF.